This T cell receptor (beta chain) was captured in a study of OX40 agonist ivuxolimab in advanced cancers. Study overall: Cancers in dose escalation were hepatocellular, melanoma, renal cell and head and neck. Prior therapy, whether anti-PD-1, anti-PD-L1 or anti-CTLA-4, was allowed, and 40% had some. Whole-study findings and limits: Expanded peripheral T-cell antigen specificity went undetermined.

Concerning this clone: Antigen unknown.

Sequencing used immunoSEQ multiplex PCR; TCRdb keeps in-frame clones, though not all of them. The sample lists 70,000 to 85,000 clones; around 90% were seen once. The CDR3 consists of 13 residues. The V gene lost 2 bases and the J gene lost 7 bases, with 11 bases spanning the gap. Germline assignment: CDR1 LGHNA and CDR2 YNFKEQ. The receptor was derived from an adult with an advanced solid tumor such as melanoma, head and neck, liver or kidney cancer. The rearrangement joins TRBV4-2 to TRBJ1-2, with TRBD1 as a possible D gene (5 bases). Sequencing used CD4+ or CD8+ T cells sorted from blood, obtained in a trial of the OX40 agonist ivuxolimab. CDR3 sequence (DNA): TGTGCCAGCAGCCAATCTGGGGCAGGTGGCTACACCTTC. Amino acids: CASSQSGAGGYTF.